The rows below give T cell receptor beta chains drawn from one sample of a study of OX40 agonist ivuxolimab in advanced cancers. Here immunoSEQ multiplex PCR was the method, and the copy in TCRdb shows in-frame clones only, minus some. The sample contains approximately 82,000 clones, around 90% of which appear only once. This specimen was CD4+ or CD8+ T cells sorted from blood, taken in a trial of the OX40 agonist ivuxolimab. The source of these receptors is an adult with an advanced solid tumor such as melanoma, head and neck, liver or kidney cancer. Both conserved end residues are part of each CDR3. Fields, in order: D gene, clone size, J gene, V gene, CDR3 protein, CDR3 DNA. A D gene is named only where the DNA matches it firmly. Clone size is given for some rows only: seen once, a few or many times, or a class if the clone is expanded.

d_gene: TRBD1; abundance: .; j_gene: TRBJ2-5; v_gene: TRBV28; CDR3aa: CASSAGQDYQETQYF; CDR3nt: TGTGCCAGCAGTGCCGGACAGGACTACCAAGAGACCCAGTACTTC
d_gene: TRBD1; abundance: .; j_gene: TRBJ1-2; v_gene: TRBV6-6; CDR3aa: CASSTTGEVWGYTF; CDR3nt: TGTGCCAGCAGCACCACAGGGGAGGTATGGGGCTACACCTTC
d_gene: .; abundance: .; j_gene: TRBJ1-1; v_gene: TRBV5-1; CDR3aa: CASSLEGWDTEAFF; CDR3nt: TGCGCCAGCAGCTTGGAAGGGTGGGACACTGAAGCTTTCTTT
d_gene: .; abundance: .; j_gene: TRBJ2-5; v_gene: TRBV5-5; CDR3aa: CASSLVPRVETQYF; CDR3nt: TGTGCCAGCAGCTTGGTCCCCAGAGTAGAGACCCAGTACTTC
d_gene: .; abundance: .; j_gene: TRBJ2-5; v_gene: TRBV7-7; CDR3aa: CASSLGYQETQYF; CDR3nt: TGTGCTAGCAGCTTAGGGTACCAAGAGACCCAGTACTTC
d_gene: .; abundance: .; j_gene: TRBJ2-7; v_gene: TRBV7-2; CDR3aa: CASSLAGREQYF; CDR3nt: TGTGCCAGCAGCTTAGCAGGGCGGGAGCAGTACTTC
d_gene: TRBD2; abundance: few; j_gene: TRBJ2-2; v_gene: TRBV4-1; CDR3aa: CASSPGAGAPKSGELFF; CDR3nt: TGCGCCAGCAGCCCCGGAGCGGGAGCCCCTAAATCCGGGGAGCTGTTTTTT
d_gene: .; abundance: .; j_gene: TRBJ2-2; v_gene: TRBV29-1; CDR3aa: CRDPTPNTGELFF; CDR3nt: TGCAGGGACCCCACCCCGAACACCGGGGAGCTGTTTTTT
d_gene: .; abundance: .; j_gene: TRBJ2-7; v_gene: TRBV11-2; CDR3aa: CASSLDLWASYEQYF; CDR3nt: TGTGCCAGCAGCTTAGATCTGTGGGCCTCCTACGAGCAGTACTTC
d_gene: .; abundance: .; j_gene: TRBJ2-2; v_gene: TRBV19; CDR3aa: CASSMSAGELFF; CDR3nt: TGTGCCAGTAGTATGTCTGCCGGGGAGCTGTTTTTT
d_gene: TRBD1; abundance: .; j_gene: TRBJ1-4; v_gene: TRBV5-8; CDR3aa: CASSLFGTGLFF; CDR3nt: TGTGCCAGCAGCTTGTTCGGGACAGGGCTGTTTTTT
d_gene: .; abundance: once; j_gene: TRBJ2-7; v_gene: TRBV9; CDR3aa: CASSVDYSGYEQYF; CDR3nt: TGTGCCAGCAGCGTCGACTACTCAGGGTACGAGCAGTACTTC
d_gene: TRBD2; abundance: .; j_gene: TRBJ2-5; v_gene: TRBV4-1; CDR3aa: CASSPGLAGGGTQYF; CDR3nt: TGCGCCAGCAGCCCGGGACTAGCGGGTGGTGGGACCCAGTACTTC
d_gene: .; abundance: once; j_gene: TRBJ1-2; v_gene: TRBV9; CDR3aa: CASSVTGLDGYTF; CDR3nt: TGTGCCAGCAGCGTCACAGGGTTGGATGGCTACACCTTC
d_gene: TRBD1; abundance: once; j_gene: TRBJ2-7; v_gene: TRBV5-1; CDR3aa: CASSLGQGVLGWTYEQYF; CDR3nt: TGCGCCAGCAGCCTCGGACAGGGCGTCCTAGGGTGGACCTACGAGCAGTACTTC
d_gene: .; abundance: few; j_gene: TRBJ1-1; v_gene: TRBV29-1; CDR3aa: CSVEVMHPHCFPLCPGTAFF; CDR3nt: TGCAGCGTTGAAGTGATGCACCCTCACTGCTTTCCGCTATGTCCTGGTACGGCTTTCTTT
d_gene: TRBD1; abundance: .; j_gene: TRBJ2-2; v_gene: TRBV19; CDR3aa: CASSIDHRGHGELFF; CDR3nt: TGTGCCAGTAGTATAGACCACAGGGGGCATGGGGAGCTGTTTTTT
d_gene: .; abundance: few; j_gene: TRBJ1-5; v_gene: TRBV2; CDR3aa: CASSPPGARNQPQHF; CDR3nt: TGTGCCAGCAGTCCACCCGGGGCACGAAATCAGCCCCAGCATTTT
d_gene: .; abundance: .; j_gene: TRBJ1-2; v_gene: TRBV19; CDR3aa: CASSLFRTPNGYTF; CDR3nt: TGTGCCAGTAGTCTCTTTCGAACGCCTAATGGCTACACCTTC
d_gene: .; abundance: .; j_gene: TRBJ1-2; v_gene: TRBV19; CDR3aa: CASSIAHHYGYTF; CDR3nt: TGTGCCAGTAGTATAGCCCATCACTATGGCTACACCTTC
d_gene: .; abundance: .; j_gene: TRBJ1-1; v_gene: TRBV6-6; CDR3aa: CASSYGGNTEAFF; CDR3nt: TGTGCCAGCAGTTACGGGGGGAACACTGAAGCTTTCTTT
d_gene: TRBD2; abundance: .; j_gene: TRBJ2-1; v_gene: TRBV18; CDR3aa: CASSPPSSGRGNEQFF; CDR3nt: TGTGCCAGCTCACCACCGTCTAGCGGGAGAGGCAATGAGCAGTTCTTC